These T cell receptor beta chains were read from a single sample in a study of Ad26.COV2.S vaccination and SARS-CoV-2 variants. TCRdb's table, derived via immunoSEQ multiplex PCR, lists solely in-frame clones and lacks some. The sample contains about 350,000 clones, just over 90% of which appear only once. The input for sequencing was peripheral blood, taken after recovery from COVID-19. The receptors shown here come from a human donor who had recovered from COVID-19. The CDR3 runs from the conserved cysteine through the conserved F or W. Fields, in order: V gene, J gene, clone size, CDR3 protein. Clone size, where shown, is once, few, many, or a class for clones that have expanded.

TRBV5-6	TRBJ2-7	.	CASSLSRDRDF
TRBV4-3	TRBJ2-4	.	CASSPAPGGQGSIQYF
TRBV19	TRBJ2-3	.	CASSIGRPLADTQYF
TRBV2	TRBJ1-1	.	CASNRDRVVDTEAFF
TRBV12-5	TRBJ1-1	once	CASGLRQEVTNTEAFF
TRBV19	TRBJ1-5	.	CASTPGGGTSNQPQHF
TRBV6-5	TRBJ1-1	.	CASSYSANTEAFF
TRBV19	TRBJ2-1	.	CASSIDRQGGQEQFF
TRBV5-5	TRBJ1-3	.	CASSIPRTASGNTIYF
TRBV5-1	TRBJ2-7	.	CASSSGTIYEQYF
TRBV11-2	TRBJ2-1	once	CASSPARGTYNEQFF
TRBV6-5	TRBJ2-7	.	CASRGAGPAYEQYF
TRBV4-2	TRBJ2-1	.	CASSQARPGQEYNEQFF
TRBV7-2	TRBJ1-2	.	CASSRPGPRGNYGYTF
TRBV7-6	TRBJ1-1	.	CASSFNINGTWIDTEAFF
TRBV7-9	TRBJ1-1	once	CASSPGQPLNEAFF
TRBV25-1	TRBJ1-5	once	CASSKAGLGEPQHF